One T cell receptor (beta chain) is described in this entry. The antigen is not known. Additional DNA sequences in this sample encode the identical CDR3. The PCR had 60 Vbeta and 13 Jbeta primers. In the original analysis: Some 12 million shared chains were among the approximately 87 million unique TCR beta chains that a later analysis counted. Assay: immunoSEQ multiplex PCR; the TCRdb copy retains only in-frame clones and omits some. V and J calls and clone size are as listed in that table; D and trimming were resolved from the DNA. The repertoire consists of about 210,000 clones, with nearly 80% occurring once and the leading ten covering approximately 1.8%. Participants comprised healthy donors of bone marrow. The data were obtained in a study of cytomegalovirus exposure and HLA in healthy donors. Whole-study results and caveats: It is likely that the observed cluster of highly shared sequence variants was a sequencing artifact. Earlier findings revealed that most TCR beta V segments proved productive either about 87% or about 30% of the time.

Germline CDR1 SGHRS, CDR2 YFSETQ. The CDR3 is made up of 16 amino acids. V gave up 4 bases and J gave up 2 bases; unmatched junction bases: 5. Sample: PBMCs. The chain uses TRBV5-1 and TRBJ2-2, with TRBD1 identical over 10 bases. The source is a male donor in good health and CMV-seronegative. Here the CDR3 reads CASSLRTGGNTGELFF. The CDR3 DNA sequence: TGCGCCAGCAGCCTAAGGACAGGGGGTAACACCGGGGAGCTGTTTTTT.